This T cell receptor beta chain was recovered during a study of shared clonotypes between healthy human individuals (dated by TCRdb to 2018 to 2020). With respect to the entire study: Two women and a few men aged 18 to 49 years were included in the cohort. For each donor, three plates each were used for CD4 naive and CD4 memory, two plates were used for CD8 naive, and one plate was used for CD8 memory. Blood TCR repertoires of four to six healthy adults were deeply sequenced to estimate repertoire size and the extent of clonotype sharing between individuals. Libraries were prepared and TCR repertoires were sequenced by different laboratories using diverse techniques, in order to increase sequencing depth and limit assay-specific biases. Between about 0.94 and 8.9 billion PBMCs per donor were obtained by leukapheresis. Points the paper makes about the study in general: Compared with non-shared clonotypes, clonotypes shared by all four sorted-subset donors had higher generation probabilities. When a handful of donors were compared, the shared fraction of clonotypes was about 5.2% for naive CD4, around 3.6% for naive CD8, 2.3% for memory CD4, and less than 0.5% for memory CD8. Even with the large sequencing depth, rarefaction of the sorted-subset datasets indicated that sequencing was incomplete. Pairwise subsampling indicated that sequencing depth was expected to affect the degree of clonotype sharing among donors. Larger estimated clonotype richness was generally found for naive subsets than for memory subsets. Sampling was restricted to blood, and TCR repertoires in tissue are likely to differ from TCR repertoires in blood. Because the study included only a small number of donors, the genetic and exposure-history diversity represented was limited.

Comment on this clone: The antigen this receptor binds is unknown. Base-call qualities are not available, and no considerably larger clone is one nucleotide away.

The donors were healthy, HIV-negative adults who had no recently reported acute infections or vaccinations. All donors were Caucasian adults living in Nashville, Tennessee, USA. CD4+ T cells were enriched through magnetic negative selection, after which naive cells were positively selected on CD45RA and the remaining negative fraction served as the memory subset. After blood collection by leukapheresis, PBMCs were isolated using Ficoll-Histopaque density gradient centrifugation and then cryopreserved in the vapor phase of liquid nitrogen. Purity and quantity of every magnetically sorted T cell population were checked by analytical flow cytometry. Genomic DNA was isolated from every sorted fraction and measured by UV absorbance on a Nanodrop 2000c. The germline V gene encodes CDR1 ENHRY and CDR2 SYGVKD. The CDR3 runs 15 amino acids, cysteine and phenylalanine included. Only the CDR3 DNA is retained, 45 bases long and in frame from the first base. V and J are trimmed by 10 bases and 4 bases, and the gene matches miss 13 bases of the junction.

Using the deep immunoSEQ assay, TCR CDR3 regions were amplified from genomic DNA by multiplex PCR. For each cell subset, the extracted genomic DNA was distributed evenly across all wells of several immunoSEQ 96-well plates, and each plate served as one replicate. Each replicate PCR for sorted subsets received about 220 ng genomic DNA, equal to 30,000 or so T cell genomes. Purified libraries were measured with a Qubit 3.0 fluorometer, size-checked on a Bioanalyzer 2100, and measured again with the KAPA Library Quantification kit. Every immunoSEQ 96-well plate was sequenced on a separate single-read 150-cycle Illumina NextSeq 550 flow cell. The authors' analysis ran thus. Because only junctional sequences without quality scores were contained in the immunoSEQ output, filtering matching that applied to full-length reads could not be performed. Sequences were annotated with PyIR, a Python wrapper for IgBLAST v1.9, and V/J genes and CDR3 were assigned using IMGT germline references. Any read was removed if the V/J assignment was weak (E-value above 1e-6), the CDR3 was missing, or the read contained stop codons, out-of-frame junctions, or ambiguous translated residues. A V3J clonotype was defined by an identical inferred V gene, J gene, and CDR3 amino acid sequence. Percentage overlap between repertoires was computed as shared unique clonotypes divided by the size of the smaller repertoire. Three approaches were used to assess repertoire richness: RTK rarefaction, the Chao1 estimator, and Recon v2.1 estimates of unobserved clonotypes. For all TCRbeta clonotypes obtained by the gDNA method from a few donors, generation probabilities were computed with OLGA. The table comes from immuneACCESS by way of TCRdb, which keeps in-frame sequences with V and J called. Part of the clones is missing from these tables; in studies checked, under half for an unresolved V gene and the rest for unknown reasons. V and J calls and clone size are as listed in that table; D and trimming were resolved from the DNA. The sample table holds some 2,100,000 clones, of which more than 90% were seen once. Of the sample, about 0.13% is held by the ten largest clones.

The chain employs TRBV10-3 and TRBJ1-2, with 9 junctional bases fitting TRBD1. Sample: naive CD4+ T cells sorted from blood. Per the publication, the cell subset or site label means: CD45RA+ positively selected. The clonotype originates from a man between 18 and 35 years old in good health. This receptor has the CDR3 CATTQGATSGYGYTF. The nucleotide sequence reads TGTGCCACCACACAGGGGGCGACCTCTGGCTATGGCTACACCTTC.